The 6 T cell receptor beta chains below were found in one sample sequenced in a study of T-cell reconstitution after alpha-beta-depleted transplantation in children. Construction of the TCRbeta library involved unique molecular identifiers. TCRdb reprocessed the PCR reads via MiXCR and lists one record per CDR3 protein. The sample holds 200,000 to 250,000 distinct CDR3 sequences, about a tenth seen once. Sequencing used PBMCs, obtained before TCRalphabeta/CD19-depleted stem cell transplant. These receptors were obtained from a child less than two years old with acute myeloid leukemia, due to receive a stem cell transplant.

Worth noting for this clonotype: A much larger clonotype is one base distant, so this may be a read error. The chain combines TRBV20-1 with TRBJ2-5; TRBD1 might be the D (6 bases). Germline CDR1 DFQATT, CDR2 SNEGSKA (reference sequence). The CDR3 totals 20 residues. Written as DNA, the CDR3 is TGCAGTGCTAGACCCTCCCGACAGGCGCCTTACGATCGATTACAAGAGACCCAGTGCTTC. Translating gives CSARPSRQAPYDRLQETQCF.

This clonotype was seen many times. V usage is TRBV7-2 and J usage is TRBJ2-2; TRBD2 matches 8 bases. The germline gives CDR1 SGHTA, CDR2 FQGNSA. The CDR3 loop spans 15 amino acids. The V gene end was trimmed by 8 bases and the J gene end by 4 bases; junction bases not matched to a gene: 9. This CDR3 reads CASQSGTRPTGELFF. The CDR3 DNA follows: TGTGCCAGCCAATCTGGGACTAGGCCCACCGGGGAGCTGTTTTTT. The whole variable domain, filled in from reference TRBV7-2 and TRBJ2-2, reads GAGVSQSPSNKVTEKGKDVELRCDPISGHTALYWYRQSLGQGLEFLIYFQGNSAPDKSGLPSDRFSAERTGGSVSTLTIQRTQQEDSAVYLCASQSGTRPTGELFFGEGSRLTVL.

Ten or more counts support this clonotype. The CDR3 is CSARGIEASGSTDTQYF. CDR3 bases: TGCAGTGCTAGAGGTATTGAAGCTAGCGGGAGTACAGATACGCAGTATTTT. V usage is TRBV20-1 and J usage is TRBJ2-3; 10 bases match TRBD2. The CDR3 covers 17 residues. In germline, CDR1 is DFQATT, CDR2 SNEGSKA (reference sequence). The junction had 10 bases not matched to a gene; V was cut back by 1 base and J by 3 bases.

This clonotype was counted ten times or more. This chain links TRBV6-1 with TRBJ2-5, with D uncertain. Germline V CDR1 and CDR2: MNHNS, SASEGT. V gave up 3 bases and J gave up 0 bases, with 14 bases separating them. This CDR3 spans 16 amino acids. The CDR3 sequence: CASSDPREGYQETQYF. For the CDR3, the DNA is TGTGCCAGCAGTGATCCCCGAGAAGGGTACCAAGAGACCCAGTACTTC.

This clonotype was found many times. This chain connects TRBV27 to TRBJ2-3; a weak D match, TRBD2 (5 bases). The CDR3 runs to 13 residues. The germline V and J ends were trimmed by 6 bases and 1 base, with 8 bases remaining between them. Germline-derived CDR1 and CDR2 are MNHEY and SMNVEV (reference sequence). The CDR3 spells CASRRTGTDTQYF. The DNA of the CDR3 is TGTGCCAGCAGAAGGACTGGCACAGATACGCAGTATTTT.

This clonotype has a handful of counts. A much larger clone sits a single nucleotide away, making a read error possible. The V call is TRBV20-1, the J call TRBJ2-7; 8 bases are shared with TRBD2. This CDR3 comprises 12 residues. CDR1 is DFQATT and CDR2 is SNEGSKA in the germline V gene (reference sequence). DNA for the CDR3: TGCAGCTGTGAGCGGGGGTTCAACGAGCCGTACTTC. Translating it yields CSCERGFNEPYF.